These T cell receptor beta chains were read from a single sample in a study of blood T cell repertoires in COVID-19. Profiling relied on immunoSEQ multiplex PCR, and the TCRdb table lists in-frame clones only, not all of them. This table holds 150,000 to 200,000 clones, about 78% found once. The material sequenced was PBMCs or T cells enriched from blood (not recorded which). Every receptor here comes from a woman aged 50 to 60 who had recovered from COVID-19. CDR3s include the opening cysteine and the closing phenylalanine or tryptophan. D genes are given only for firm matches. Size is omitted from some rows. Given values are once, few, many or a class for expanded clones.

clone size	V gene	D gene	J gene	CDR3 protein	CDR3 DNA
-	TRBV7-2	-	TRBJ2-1	CASSFDNLQNEQFF	TGTGCCAGCAGCTTTGACAATCTCCAAAATGAGCAGTTCTTC
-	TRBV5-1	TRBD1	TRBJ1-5	CASSSVPGGSQPQHF	TGCGCCAGCAGCTCCGTCCCAGGGGGCAGTCAGCCCCAGCATTTT
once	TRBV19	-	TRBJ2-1	CASNGGARPYNEQFF	TGTGCCAGTAATGGCGGAGCCAGACCCTACAATGAGCAGTTCTTC
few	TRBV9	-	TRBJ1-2	CASSRDTGIYGYTF	TGTGCCAGCAGCCGGGACACCGGAATCTATGGCTACACCTTC
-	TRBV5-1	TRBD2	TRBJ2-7	CASSSSGNSYEQYF	TGCGCCAGCAGCTCTAGCGGGAATTCGTACGAGCAGTACTTC
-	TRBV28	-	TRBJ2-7	CASSRRGARISYEQYF	TGTGCCAGCAGCCGTCGGGGGGCGCGGATTTCCTACGAGCAGTACTTC
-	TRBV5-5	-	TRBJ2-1	CASSRSVAVAYNEQFF	TGTGCCAGCAGCCGTTCGGTTGCGGTAGCCTACAATGAGCAGTTCTTC
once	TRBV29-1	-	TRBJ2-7	CSVEVTGLGEQYF	TGCAGCGTTGAGGTGACGGGTTTAGGCGAGCAGTACTTC
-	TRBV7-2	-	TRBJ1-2	CASSLDFRVGYTF	TGTGCCAGCAGCTTAGATTTCAGGGTTGGCTACACCTTC
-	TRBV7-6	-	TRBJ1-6	CASSLGGGSPLHF	TGTGCCAGCAGCTTAGGGGGGGGTTCACCCCTCCACTTT
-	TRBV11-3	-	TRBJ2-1	CASSLEGSYNEQFF	TGTGCCAGCAGCTTAGAAGGGAGCTACAATGAGCAGTTCTTC